This T cell receptor beta chain was sequenced during a study of T cells after yellow fever vaccination (dated by TCRdb to the late 2010s). As for the study more broadly: The SMART-Seq v4 Ultra Low Input RNA kit was used to prepare libraries from fractions with low cell numbers. Bulk TCR alpha and beta repertoires were sequenced longitudinally to track T-cell clones before and after primary and booster YFV17D yellow fever vaccination. Two healthy male donors made up the cohort, one aged 18 to 29 years and the other aged 30 to 40 years. Bulk PBMC replicates and cell subsets were isolated from blood drawn at multiple timepoints before and after both primary and secondary immunization. General study outcomes and caveats: A small fraction of clonotypes appeared in both the CD4 and CD8 compartments, likely as a result of convergent recombination. After the booster, most clones that had expanded after primary vaccination were detected again (approximately 95% of CD4 and about 88% of CD8), suggesting broad maintenance of memory. The study included only a couple of donors, which limits how far the findings can be generalized. The secondary T-cell response was found to be weaker but faster than the primary response, with a peak reached on day 5 rather than on day 15. Because abundant contaminating clonotypes from the bulk population could be contained in FACS-sorted repertoires, computational filtering was required.

Points on this clonotype: No much larger clonotype is one base removed from it; base qualities were not supplied.

Here V drops 4 bases and J drops 6 bases, and the junction holds 8 bases not matched to any gene. The CDR3 goes from the cysteine to the phenylalanine over 14 residues. CDR3 DNA is the only sequence kept; it has 42 bases, read in frame from the first base. CDR1 and CDR2 were assigned from the germline V gene (reference sequence) as DFQATT and SNEGSKA. TCR cDNA was made using 5'RACE template switching, a step that added a universal primer site and unique molecular identifiers. Priming for cDNA synthesis came from both the TCR alpha and TCR beta constant segments. Two PCR steps were used to amplify libraries, with sample barcodes and sequencing adapters being added in the second step. Sequencing of libraries was done on Illumina HiSeq 2500 (2x100 bp) or NovaSeq (2x150 bp). As for the original processing: Demultiplexing of reads and collapsing into UMI consensus sequences were performed with MIGEC, and V(D)J alignment was carried out with MiXCR. Using edgeR on replicate PBMC samples, clonotypes were called vaccine-responding if FDR was below 0.01 and the log2 fold change was above 5 up to day 15. Bulk clonotypes were assigned CD4 or CD8 identity according to which sequenced CD4 or CD8 repertoire held them at higher abundance. Clonotypes enriched at least 10-fold in dextramer-positive over dextramer-negative fractions were defined as NS4B-specific, and CD4-biased clonotypes were excluded. TCRdb trimmed public reads at Q25 via fastp, called clones via MiXCR and kept in-frame beta chains. When rows share a CDR3 protein, they turn into one entry using the most common DNA and genes. These V and J calls originate from TCRdb's pipeline instead of the authors' own analysis. This sample lists just under 85,000 distinct CDR3 sequences; less than 15% were detected once. 20% to 25% of the sample is taken by the ten largest.

This sample's treatment or condition label indicates: live attenuated yellow fever vaccine strain. A standard Ficoll-Paque protocol was used to isolate PBMCs from peripheral blood. Epitope-specific CD8 T cells were sorted with a dextramer loaded with the yellow fever NS4B epitope peptide, and anti-CD3 and anti-CD8 staining was applied. RNA was extracted with TriZol from bulk PBMCs, CD4 and CD8 fractions, and dextramer-positive and dextramer-negative fractions. The specimen comprised CD8+ T cells not binding an NS4B(214-222) dextramer, sorted from PBMCs, sampled 21 days after the first yellow fever vaccination. The cell subset or site label on this specimen signifies: NS4B epitope dextramer-negative CD8 T cells. The chain joins TRBV20-1 to TRBJ2-3; 9 junctional bases match TRBD1. The source of this sequence is a man younger than 35 who received the YFV17D yellow fever vaccine. The sequenced DNA is TGCAGTGCTACCTGGGACAGGGTTTCCGATACGCAGTATTTT. Its product reads: CSATWDRVSDTQYF.